The next 27 T cell receptor beta chains were all read from a single sample in a study of cytomegalovirus exposure and HLA in healthy donors. Generated by immunoSEQ multiplex PCR, the TCRdb table keeps only in-frame clones and is missing some. The data hold some 180,000 clones, with approximately 86% observed a single time. The sample comprised PBMCs. These receptors originate from a man aged 30-40 years in good health and CMV-seropositive.

V gene TRBV12-5 combines with J gene TRBJ1-2; no clear D gene. This CDR3 comprises 12 residues. CDR1 LGHNT and CDR2 FRNRAP come from the germline V gene. V was trimmed by 5 bases and J by 7 bases, leaving 11 bases between them. CDR3 in DNA: TGTGCTAGTGGTATCGATGGAGTTGGCTACACCTTC. As protein: CASGIDGVGYTF.

The chain recombines TRBV2 with TRBJ2-7; D is perhaps TRBD1 or TRBD2 (6 bases each). V lost 7 bases to trimming and J lost 6 bases, with 19 bases between them. CDR3 size: 14 residues. CDR1 and CDR2 (germline): SNHLY, FYNNEI. The CDR3 reads CASTFFPGGGEQYF. The CDR3 region has the DNA TGTGCCAGCACTTTCTTCCCCGGGGGCGGCGAGCAGTACTTC.

The chain uses TRBV13 and TRBJ2-2; D call uncertain. CDR3 size: 16 residues. Germline CDR1 reads PRHDT; CDR2 reads FYEKMQ (reference sequence). The ends were cut back, 3 bases at V and 4 bases at J, with 15 bases in the middle. CDR3 in amino acids: CASSFPKSQTTGELFF. CDR3 nucleotides: TGTGCCAGCAGCTTTCCCAAGTCACAAACCACCGGGGAGCTGTTTTTT.

The count of this clone is one. The V and J genes are TRBV6-1 and TRBJ1-2, with TRBD1 matching over 9 bases. CDR3 length: 15 amino acids. CDR1 and CDR2 from the germline V gene are MNHNS and SASEGT. J lost 5 bases, V lost 5 bases, and 9 bases had no gene match. This CDR3 is CASSPSPGQGYGYTF. In DNA form, the CDR3 reads TGTGCCAGCAGTCCTTCTCCGGGACAGGGATATGGCTACACCTTC.

V gene TRBV11-3 combines with J gene TRBJ1-6; D is unclear. The CDR3 is 14 amino acids. V was cut by 0 bases and J by 4 bases, with 4 bases left in between. The germline CDR1 and CDR2 sequences are SGHNT and YENEEA. The CDR3 spells CASSLETYNSPLHF. The DNA of the CDR3 is TGTGCCAGCAGCTTAGAAACGTATAATTCACCCCTCCACTTT.

V gene TRBV2 combines with J gene TRBJ1-5; 7 bases align to TRBD1. In germline, CDR1 is SNHLY, CDR2 FYNNEI. The CDR3 spans 13 residues. V shed 7 bases and J 6 bases; nucleotides not matched to a gene: 6. The CDR3 DNA follows: TGTGCCAGCAATGGACAGGCAGGTCAGCCCCAGCATTTT. This translates into CASNGQAGQPQHF.

The chain recombines TRBV11-3 with TRBJ1-6; unclear D gene. Trimming shortened V by 2 bases and J by 3 bases, and 2 bases separated the two germline ends. The CDR3 is made up of 13 amino acids. Germline V gene data show CDR1 as SGHNT and CDR2 as YENEEA. The chain's CDR3 is CASSLYYNSPLHF. DNA of the CDR3: TGTGCCAGCAGCTTATACTATAATTCACCCCTCCACTTT.

The chain joins TRBV7-9 to TRBJ2-1; 11 positions agree with TRBD2. V shed 5 bases, J shed 5 bases, and the junction held 8 bases outside the gene matches. Germline values: CDR1 SEHNR, CDR2 FQNEAQ (reference sequence). The CDR3 sequence is 16 residues long. Here the CDR3 DNA reads TGTGCCAGCAGCAACCCCCCGGGACTAGCGGACAATGAGCAGTTCTTC. This codes for CASSNPPGLADNEQFF.

The chain is built from TRBV27 and TRBJ1-1; a possible D gene is TRBD1 (5 bases). The CDR3 loop spans 16 amino acids. V was shortened by 0 bases and J by 0 bases, with 11 bases between the two germline ends. Per germline, CDR1 MNHEY and CDR2 SMNVEV (reference sequence). The CDR3 here is CASSLSGDRMNTEAFF. CDR3 bases: TGTGCCAGCAGTTTATCAGGGGACCGCATGAACACTGAAGCTTTCTTT.

This rearrangement joins TRBV7-3 to TRBJ1-1; no clear D. From germline, CDR1 is SGHTA and CDR2 FQGTGA. This CDR3 is 12 amino acids long. Trimming pared 1 base from V and 8 bases from J, leaving 8 bases between. The CDR3 reads CASSLSAGEAFF. Here the CDR3 DNA reads TGTGCCAGCAGCTTAAGTGCAGGCGAAGCTTTCTTT. Filled out from reference TRBV7-3 and TRBJ1-1, the complete variable domain reads GAGVSQTPSNKVTEKGKYVELRCDPISGHTALYWYRQSLGQGPEFLIYFQGTGAADDSGLPNDRFFAVRPEGSVSTLKIQRTERGDSAVYLCASSLSAGEAFFGQGTRLTVV.

This clone was picked up one time. V and J are TRBV25-1 and TRBJ2-5, with a tentative D call TRBD1 (8 bases). The CDR3 length is 14 residues. Trimming stripped 4 bases from V and 4 bases from J, with 13 bases between. CDR1 and CDR2 from the germline V gene are MGHDK and SYGVNS. CDR3 sequence: CASSGTGRGETQYF. The CDR3 DNA reads as TGTGCCAGCAGTGGGACAGGGAGGGGAGAGACCCAGTACTTC.

There are a few counts of this clone. The J gene is TRBJ2-5, the V gene TRBV7-2, with 13 bases fitting TRBD2. Losses at the gene ends were 5 bases for V and 5 bases for J; bases not matched to a gene: 5. Germline assignment: CDR1 SGHTA and CDR2 FQGNSA. The CDR3 is 15 amino acids. CDR3 sequence: CASSTSGRAGETQYF. The CDR3, as DNA: TGTGCCAGCAGCACTAGCGGGAGGGCCGGCGAGACCCAGTACTTC.

V gene TRBV5-1 combines with J gene TRBJ2-2, with TRBD2 identical over 7 bases. V lost 5 bases and J lost 3; bases outside the gene matches: 10. The CDR3 length is 16 residues. Germline values: CDR1 SGHRS, CDR2 YFSETQ. The CDR3 DNA reads as TGCGCCAGCAGTCGCAGGACTAGTTCGGACACCGGGGAGCTGTTTTTT. Its translation: CASSRRTSSDTGELFF.

J is TRBJ1-1 and V is TRBV6-5, with a tentative D call TRBD1 (5 bases). CDR1 is MNHEY, CDR2 SVGAGI, per germline. V was trimmed by 0 bases and J by 1 base, leaving 9 bases between them. The CDR3 sequence is 15 residues long. CDR3 residues: CASSYSRQWNTEAFF. DNA for the CDR3: TGTGCCAGCAGTTACTCGCGACAGTGGAACACTGAAGCTTTCTTT.

The chain recombines TRBV11-2 with TRBJ2-2, with D possibly matching TRBD2 (6 bases). Trimming shortened V by 1 base and J by 6 bases, and 12 bases separated the two germline ends. CDR1 is SGHAT and CDR2 is FQNNGV in the germline V gene. The CDR3 is made up of 15 amino acids. The CDR3 reads CASSLVLGGAGELFF. In nucleotides, the CDR3 is TGTGCCAGCAGCTTAGTTTTAGGAGGGGCCGGGGAGCTGTTTTTT.

The chain uses TRBV6-5 and TRBJ1-3; D possibly corresponds to TRBD1 (5 bases). Trimming pared 5 bases from V and 2 bases from J, leaving 13 bases between. CDR1 is MNHEY and CDR2 is SVGAGI in the germline V gene. The CDR3 runs 15 residues. This chain's CDR3 is CASSTSGIAGNTIYF. DNA of the CDR3: TGTGCCAGCAGTACCTCAGGGATCGCTGGAAACACCATATATTTT.

This chain connects TRBV6-1 to TRBJ2-7; D perhaps matches TRBD2 (6 bases). In germline, CDR1 is MNHNS, CDR2 SASEGT. Trimming removed 6 bases from V and 2 bases from J, with 14 bases in between. CDR3 length equals 14 residues. The CDR3 here is CASSGTTRAYEQYF. In DNA form, the CDR3 reads TGTGCCAGCAGCGGAACGACTAGGGCCTACGAGCAGTACTTC.

The chain carries TRBV19 and TRBJ1-5; D might be TRBD1 (6 bases). Germline V gene data show CDR1 as LNHDA and CDR2 as SQIVND (reference sequence). The V end lost 3 bases, the J end lost 3 bases, and 15 bases lay between the germline ends. The CDR3 loop spans 16 amino acids. The CDR3, as DNA: TGTGCCAGTAGTATGGACAGCTTCCCCCTCAATCAGCCCCAGCATTTT. It yields the protein CASSMDSFPLNQPQHF.

The chain carries TRBV28 and TRBJ2-1; 12 nucleotides align to TRBD2. The CDR3 covers 16 residues. Germline CDR1 is MDHEN and CDR2 is SYDVKM. The trim removed 6 bases at V and 0 bases at J, leaving 3 bases unmatched. CDR3 nucleotide sequence: TGTGCCAGCAGCCAACTAGCGGGAGGCTCCTACAATGAGCAGTTCTTC. Translated, it gives CASSQLAGGSYNEQFF.

The chain is built from TRBV10-3 and TRBJ1-2; D not certain. Trimming left V 0 bases short and J 3 bases short, with 5 bases between. Germline V gene lookup returns CDR1 ENHRY and CDR2 SYGVKD. The CDR3 is 13 residues long. As DNA, the CDR3 is TGTGCCATCAGTGAGTCGAACGACTATGGCTACACCTTC. The encoded protein is CAISESNDYGYTF.

This clone was observed a single time. V is TRBV28 and J is TRBJ1-4; D perhaps matches TRBD1 (6 bases). The ends were cut back, 3 bases at V and 0 bases at J, with 11 bases in the middle. CDR1 is MDHEN, CDR2 SYDVKM, per germline. The CDR3 spans 16 residues. The CDR3 spells CASSFPGAPTNEKLFF. The CDR3 DNA follows: TGTGCCAGCAGTTTCCCAGGGGCACCAACTAATGAAAAACTGTTTTTT.

The DNA for the CDR3 is TGTGCCAGCAGCTTACCGGGGAGGCCCTACGAGCAGTACTTC. This translates into CASSLPGRPYEQYF. The rearrangement uses TRBV11-2 and TRBJ2-7, with a tentative D call TRBD2 (6 bases). The germline V gene encodes CDR1 SGHAT and CDR2 FQNNGV. Trimming took 2 bases from V and 2 from J, leaving 10 bases between them. The CDR3 loop spans 14 amino acids.

The chain combines TRBV5-3 with TRBJ2-2; no clear D gene. TRBV5-3 is given ORF status, its function remaining uncertain. The ends were cut back, 6 bases at V and 5 bases at J, with 5 bases in the middle. CDR3 length equals 11 residues. CDR3 DNA: TGTGCCAGAAAGTTGACCGGGGAGCTGTTTTTT. It specifies CARKLTGELFF.

This clone turned up a few times. Within the sample, other DNA sequences also encode this same CDR3. The V and J genes are TRBV6-5 and TRBJ2-7; 9 nucleotides line up with TRBD2. The V segment lost 3 bases and the J segment 2 bases; nucleotides outside the gene matches: 2. The CDR3 is 14 residues long. Germline assignment: CDR1 MNHEY and CDR2 SVGAGI. The CDR3 spells CASSYGTSPYEQYF. As DNA, the CDR3 is TGTGCCAGCAGTTATGGGACTAGCCCCTACGAGCAGTACTTC.

This clone has only one observation. The V call is TRBV6-6, the J call TRBJ2-1; the D gene could be TRBD1 or TRBD2 (5 bases each). This CDR3 has 16 amino acids. Between the trimmed V and J ends, which lost 5 bases and 7 bases, there was a span of 21 bases. Looked up from germline, CDR1 is MNHNY and CDR2 is SVGAGI (reference sequence). The chain's CDR3 is CASSRAQGLGSNEQFF. The CDR3 DNA sequence: TGTGCCAGCAGTAGGGCCCAGGGTCTAGGGAGTAATGAGCAGTTCTTC.

J is TRBJ2-7 and V is TRBV30; D may be TRBD2 (7 bases). The germline V gene has CDR1 GTSNPN and CDR2 SVGIG (reference sequence). Trimming took off 2 bases at V and 6 bases at J, with 17 bases between the two ends. CDR3 size: 14 residues. In nucleotides, the CDR3 is TGTGCCTGGAGTAGGTGGGGGGGCTCTGGCGAGCAGTACTTC. This gives the protein CAWSRWGGSGEQYF.

The chain employs TRBV29-1 and TRBJ2-3, with TRBD2 matching over 11 bases. Unmatched junction bases numbered 8, after V lost 6 bases and J lost 6 bases. CDR1 and CDR2 from the germline V gene are SQVTM and ANQGSEA. The CDR3 runs to 14 residues. The CDR3 DNA reads as TGCAGCGTGTTACTAGCGGGAGTCCCCGATACGCAGTATTTT. This codes for CSVLLAGVPDTQYF.